Presented here are 28 T cell receptor beta chains from one specimen sequenced in a study of shared clonotypes between healthy human individuals. Data came from immunoSEQ multiplex PCR; TCRdb stores just in-frame clones and leaves some out. The repertoire holds 950,000 to 1,100,000 clones, more than 60% seen once, with nearly 1.5% in the top ten. The sequencing input was memory CD4+ T cells sorted from blood. Stated subset: CD45RA-negative fraction. Receptor source: a man aged 18 to 29 in good health.

This chain joins TRBV25-1 and TRBJ2-5; 8 nucleotides align to TRBD1. V lost 2 bases and J lost 3; bases outside the gene matches: 2. The germline gives CDR1 MGHDK, CDR2 SYGVNS. This CDR3 contains 14 residues. The chain's CDR3 is CASSEDRGKETQYF. As DNA, the CDR3 is TGTGCCAGCAGTGAAGACAGGGGAAAAGAGACCCAGTACTTC.

This chain links TRBV7-2 with TRBJ1-3; no firm D call. Looked up from germline, CDR1 is SGHTA and CDR2 is FQGNSA. This CDR3 has 12 residues. The V end lost 3 bases, the J end lost 4 bases, and 4 bases lay between the germline ends. The CDR3 region has the DNA TGTGCCAGCAGCTTTGGCGGAAACACCATATATTTT. Translation gives CASSFGGNTIYF. Full variable domain (outside the CDR3, taken from reference TRBV7-2 and TRBJ1-3): GAGVSQSPSNKVTEKGKDVELRCDPISGHTALYWYRQSLGQGLEFLIYFQGNSAPDKSGLPSDRFSAERTGGSVSTLTIQRTQQEDSAVYLCASSFGGNTIYFGEGSWLTVV.

Details on this clone: Different DNA sequences within this sample yield the same CDR3. The V call is TRBV5-1, the J call TRBJ1-4, with D unclear. The germline V gene has CDR1 SGHRS and CDR2 YFSETQ. Trimming left V 5 bases short and J 0 bases short, with 11 bases between. This CDR3 spans 15 amino acids. The CDR3 loop reads CASSLAGSTNEKLFF. CDR3 nucleotide sequence: TGCGCCAGCAGTCTCGCTGGTTCAACTAATGAAAAACTGTTTTTT. The complete variable domain, with remaining parts taken from reference TRBV5-1 and TRBJ1-4, reads KAGVTQTPRYLIKTRGQQVTLSCSPISGHRSVSWYQQTPGQGLQFLFEYFSETQRNKGNFPGRFSGRQFSNSRSEMNVSTLELGDSALYLCASSLAGSTNEKLFFGSGTQLSVL.

The chain recombines TRBV5-3 with TRBJ1-5; no clear D. TRBV5-3 is an open reading frame whose function is uncertain. This CDR3 comprises 17 residues. Deletions cut 0 bases from V and 4 bases from J, with 17 bases between. In DNA form, the CDR3 reads TGTGCCAGAAGCTTGGCCGAGCTGTGTAGGTATAATCAGCCCCAGCATTTT. It translates to CARSLAELCRYNQPQHF.

In its sample, this clone was seen a few times. The gene calls are TRBV27 and TRBJ2-7; 9 positions agree with TRBD1. Germline CDR1 reads MNHEY; CDR2 reads SMNVEV (reference sequence). The CDR3 has 15 residues. V was clipped by 6 bases and J by 2 bases; unmatched bases: 8. This CDR3 reads CASRQPGQGTYEQYF. The CDR3 nucleotides are TGTGCCAGCAGACAACCGGGACAGGGTACCTACGAGCAGTACTTC.

In this sample, this clone turned up once. The chain has TRBV11-3 and TRBJ2-2, with 8 bases that match TRBD1. This CDR3 comprises 17 residues. The junction had 9 bases not matched to a gene; V was cut back by 0 bases and J by 6 bases. Germline CDR1 is SGHNT and CDR2 is YENEEA. The CDR3 bases are TGTGCCAGCAGCTTAGAGGGCCAAACAGGGGGTGCCGGGGAGCTGTTTTTT. It translates to CASSLEGQTGGAGELFF. Complete variable domain (other parts from reference TRBV11-3 and TRBJ2-2): EAGVVQSPRYKIIEKKQPVAFWCNPISGHNTLYWYLQNLGQGPELLIRYENEEAVDDSQLPKDRFSAERLKGVDSTLKIQPAELGDSAVYLCASSLEGQTGGAGELFFGEGSRLTVL.

This clone was counted a few times. V is TRBV18 and J is TRBJ1-1; no reliable D call. Per the germline V gene, CDR1 is KGHSH and CDR2 is LQKENI. With 1 base removed from V and 3 bases from J, the gap between germline ends came to 12 bases. CDR3 length: 15 amino acids. The CDR3 DNA reads TGTGCCAGCTCACCACAATACGCCGGGGACACTGAAGCTTTCTTT. This gives the protein CASSPQYAGDTEAFF.

The J gene is TRBJ1-2, the V gene TRBV7-2; D possibly corresponds to TRBD1 (5 bases). The CDR3 runs to 13 residues. Germline CDR1 reads SGHTA; CDR2 reads FQGNSA. The V end was cut by 5 bases, the J end by 3 bases, with 10 bases between. For the CDR3, the DNA is TGTGCCAGCAGCCCATCAGGGTACTATGGCTACACCTTC. Translated, it gives CASSPSGYYGYTF.

The genes are TRBV5-4 and TRBJ1-2, with TRBD1 identical over 7 bases. The V gene end was trimmed by 4 bases and the J gene end by 5 bases; junction bases not matched to a gene: 5. Germline lookup yields CDR1 SGHNT and CDR2 YYREEE (reference sequence). The CDR3 loop spans 13 amino acids. The CDR3 loop is CASSPRDRYGYTF. The CDR3 coding sequence is TGTGCCAGCAGCCCCAGGGACAGATATGGCTACACCTTC.

The V and J genes are TRBV6-5 and TRBJ2-7; 9 bases fit TRBD1. There are 16 residues in the CDR3. V gave up 0 bases and J gave up 1 base; unmatched junction bases: 4. CDR1 and CDR2 (germline): MNHEY, SVGAGI. The CDR3 DNA reads TGTGCCAGCAGTTACTCGAAAGGACAGGGGTCCTACGAGCAGTACTTC. Translated, it gives CASSYSKGQGSYEQYF.

The rearrangement links TRBV11-2 to TRBJ1-5; D not resolved. Germline assignment: CDR1 SGHAT and CDR2 FQNNGV. The CDR3 spans 15 residues. Trimming removed 0 bases from V and 0 bases from J, with 6 bases in between. The chain's CDR3 is CASSLDLYSNQPQHF. CDR3 nucleotide sequence: TGTGCCAGCAGCTTAGACCTTTATAGCAATCAGCCCCAGCATTTT.

Notes on this clone: Possible read error: a much larger clone is one base away. The sample holds other DNA sequences that translate to the same CDR3. The V and J genes are TRBV14 and TRBJ1-1; D is uncertain. Deletions cut 4 bases from V and 0 bases from J, with 0 bases between. The CDR3 sequence is 11 residues long. Germline assignment: CDR1 SGHDN and CDR2 FVKESK. CDR3 amino acids: CASSLNTEAFF. The CDR3 DNA follows: TGTGCCAGCAGCCTGAACACTGAAGCTTTCTTT.

This chain uses TRBV4-1 with TRBJ2-7, with 7 bases aligning to TRBD2. The ends lost 4 bases at V and 2 bases at J; junction bases unmatched: 8. Germline CDR1 reads MGHRA; CDR2 reads YSYEKL. The CDR3 is 15 residues long. The CDR3 loop reads CASSPERTRPYEQYF. The CDR3 bases are TGCGCCAGCAGCCCAGAACGGACTAGACCCTACGAGCAGTACTTC.

The chain joins TRBV7-2 to TRBJ2-4; a possible D gene is TRBD2 (6 bases). From germline, CDR1 is SGHTA and CDR2 FQGNSA. This CDR3 is built from 13 residues. V lost 5 bases, J lost 6 bases, and 11 bases lay in between. DNA of the CDR3: TGTGCCAGCAGCCCCCAAGCGGGAAACATTCAGTACTTC. Protein: CASSPQAGNIQYF.

The sample holds one count of this clone. This sequence joins TRBV19 and TRBJ1-2; D is possibly TRBD1 (5 bases). The ends were cut back, 5 bases at V and 8 bases at J, with 15 bases in the middle. This CDR3 spans 13 amino acids. The germline V gene encodes CDR1 LNHDA and CDR2 SQIVND (reference sequence). CDR3 in amino acids: CASSLGRTQGYTF. Written as DNA, the CDR3 is TGTGCCAGTAGTCTGGGACGGACCCAGGGCTACACCTTC.

The chain has TRBV5-6 and TRBJ1-6; possible D gene TRBD1, 5 bases. This CDR3 contains 16 residues. Germline V gene lookup returns CDR1 SGHDT and CDR2 YYEEEE. Trimming pared 5 bases from V and 9 bases from J, leaving 21 bases between. CDR3 protein: CASSHGTGTGGSPLHF. DNA of the CDR3: TGTGCCAGCAGTCACGGAACCGGGACCGGGGGTTCACCCCTCCACTTT.

Concerning this clone itself: A much bigger clone sits one base away, suggesting this may be a read error. The same CDR3 also results from other DNA sequences found in this sample. This chain uses TRBV30 with TRBJ2-5; D is unresolved. Near its end, the DNA agrees better with TRBJ2-7, so the J call may be wrong. This CDR3 comprises 12 residues. Germline-derived CDR1 and CDR2 are GTSNPN and SVGIG (reference sequence). The DNA for the CDR3 is TGTGCCTGGAGTGTACGAGGCCACGAGCAGTACTTC. Encoded protein: CAWSVRGHEQYF.

The chain recombines TRBV7-9 with TRBJ2-3, with D unresolved. Trimming shortened V by 1 base and J by 2 bases, and 16 bases separated the two germline ends. This CDR3 contains 17 residues. CDR1 is SEHNR, CDR2 FQNEAQ, per germline (reference sequence). In DNA, the CDR3 is TGTGCCAGCAGCTTAGGGTCGAGACGCCTAAACACAGATACGCAGTATTTT. It codes for CASSLGSRRLNTDTQYF.

J is TRBJ2-1 and V is TRBV5-6; no definite D call. In germline, CDR1 is SGHDT, CDR2 YYEEEE. Trimming cost V 1 base and J 0 bases, with 5 bases left between them. The CDR3 has 14 amino acids. CDR3 protein: CASSLRFSYNEQFF. The CDR3 DNA is TGTGCCAGCAGCTTGCGGTTCTCCTACAATGAGCAGTTCTTC.

This clone turned up a few times. At one boundary the junction diverges from the germline segment, which might be a read error. V usage is TRBV7-7 and J usage is TRBJ2-2, with 7 positions matching TRBD2. This CDR3 spans 18 amino acids. CDR1 and CDR2 (germline): SSHAT, FNYEAQ (reference sequence). The CDR3 sequence: CASSPLSPGTSVAGELFF. The CDR3 DNA reads TGTGCTAGCAGCCCATTATCCCCTGGAACTAGCGTCGCCGGGGAGCTGTTTTTT.

The chain recombines TRBV28 with TRBJ1-4; unclear D gene. The CDR3 length is 14 residues. CDR1 and CDR2 (germline): MDHEN, SYDVKM. V dropped 7 bases and J dropped 4 bases, with 13 bases sitting between them. CDR3: CASKARAYNEKLFF. The CDR3 DNA follows: TGTGCCAGCAAAGCTCGGGCCTATAATGAAAAACTGTTTTTT.

The genes are TRBV5-1 and TRBJ1-1; the D gene is possibly TRBD1 (5 bases). In germline, CDR1 is SGHRS, CDR2 YFSETQ. The CDR3 covers 15 residues. The V end lost 3 bases, the J end lost 2 bases, and 14 bases lay between the germline ends. CDR3 sequence reads: CASSSESGGNTEAFF. CDR3 nucleotide sequence: TGCGCCAGCAGCTCCGAGAGTGGGGGTAACACTGAAGCTTTCTTT.

V gene TRBV10-3 combines with J gene TRBJ1-4; 7 positions agree with TRBD1. J gave up 8 bases and V 0 bases, and 6 bases lay outside the gene matches. This CDR3 region has 15 residues. The germline gives CDR1 ENHRY, CDR2 SYGVKD. The CDR3 sequence: CAISESVKGAEKLFF. DNA of the CDR3: TGTGCCATCAGTGAGTCGGTCAAGGGGGCCGAAAAACTGTTTTTT.

This CDR3 reads CASSSRGGSYNEQFF. In DNA form, the CDR3 reads TGTGCCAGCAGCTCGCGGGGGGGCTCCTACAATGAGCAGTTCTTC. V gene TRBV7-2 combines with J gene TRBJ2-1, with 9 bases matching TRBD2. Germline V lookup: CDR1 SGHTA, CDR2 FQGNSA. J was trimmed by 0 bases and V by 4 bases; bases with no gene match: 1. The CDR3 length is 15 residues.

With regard to this clone: This likely came from a read error, as a far larger clone is one base away. Other DNA sequences in this sample translate to the same CDR3. The V and J genes are TRBV5-4 and TRBJ2-1, with 11 positions matching TRBD1. Trimming at V came to 3 bases and at J to 2 bases, leaving 1 base not matched to a gene. The CDR3 is 15 residues long. Germline V lookup: CDR1 SGHNT, CDR2 YYREEE (reference sequence). The CDR3 region has the DNA TGTGCCAGCAGCTCGGGACAGGGGGCCTACAATGAGCAGTTCTTC. Translating gives CASSSGQGAYNEQFF. Variable domain in full (rest from reference TRBV5-4 and TRBJ2-1): ETGVTQSPTHLIKTRGQQVTLRCSSQSGHNTVSWYQQALGQGPQFIFQYYREEENGRGNFPPRFSGLQFPNYSSELNVNALELDDSALYLCASSSGQGAYNEQFFGPGTRLTVL.

J is TRBJ1-2 and V is TRBV20-1; D not certain. V was clipped by 2 bases and J by 8 bases, with 9 bases between them. CDR1 is DFQATT and CDR2 is SNEGSKA in the germline V gene (reference sequence). The CDR3 has 11 residues. CDR3 loop: CSARSPEGYTF. The CDR3 region has the DNA TGCAGTGCTAGATCTCCAGAGGGCTACACCTTC.

The chain couples TRBV6-1 to TRBJ1-5; D remains ambiguous. The V gene lost 5 bases and the J gene lost 6 bases, with 11 bases spanning the gap. Per the germline V gene, CDR1 is MNHNS and CDR2 is SASEGT. CDR3 length: 13 residues. CDR3 sequence reads: CASSREVSQPQHF. DNA of the CDR3: TGTGCCAGCAGTAGGGAGGTGAGTCAGCCCCAGCATTTT.

On this clone itself: Other DNA sequences within the sample encode an identical CDR3. The chain links TRBV30 to TRBJ2-6, with D hard to call. V was pared by 1 base and J by 2 bases, with 0 bases between. The CDR3 runs to 12 residues. Germline loops: CDR1 GTSNPN, CDR2 SVGIG (reference sequence). CDR3 sequence: CAWSAGANVLTF. CDR3 in DNA: TGTGCCTGGAGTGCTGGGGCCAACGTCCTGACTTTC.